Each of the 17 T cell receptor beta chains below was sequenced from the same sample in a study of Tregs in tolerant kidney transplant recipients. Produced via immunoSEQ multiplex PCR; TCRdb's table is partial and in-frame only. The data show 100,000 to 150,000 clones, 92% seen once. The specimen sequenced was CD4+ T cells from blood. These TCRs come from a human donor in good health.

The chain carries TRBV19 and TRBJ1-1; 7 bases are shared with TRBD1. V was pared by 7 bases and J by 4 bases, with 12 bases of the junction left unmatched. This CDR3 has 15 amino acids. Per the germline V gene, CDR1 is LNHDA and CDR2 is SQIVND (reference sequence). This CDR3 reads CASTPLQGGSTEAFF. In DNA form, the CDR3 reads TGTGCCAGTACCCCCCTTCAGGGGGGAAGCACTGAAGCTTTCTTT.

This clone was seen a single time. V usage is TRBV7-9 and J usage is TRBJ2-5; 8 bases are a match to TRBD1. The CDR3 spans 14 residues. Per the germline V gene, CDR1 is SEHNR and CDR2 is FQNEAQ (reference sequence). V was pared by 4 bases and J by 5 bases, with 6 bases of the junction left unmatched. The CDR3 DNA follows: TGTGCCAGCAGCTCCCGGACAGGGAGGGAGACCCAGTACTTC. This gives the protein CASSSRTGRETQYF.

The rearrangement uses TRBV11-3 and TRBJ2-7; weak D call: TRBD2 (7 bases). The CDR3 extends over 15 amino acids. Germline V gene sequence: CDR1 SGHNT, CDR2 YENEEA. The germline V and J ends were trimmed by 4 bases and 1 base, with 14 bases remaining between them. CDR3 protein: CASSWRGGNSYEQYF. CDR3 DNA sequence: TGTGCCAGCAGCTGGAGGGGGGGGAATTCCTACGAGCAGTACTTC.

This clone showed up just once. CDR3 sequence: CASSSGQGSYNEQFF. In DNA, the CDR3 is TGTGCCAGCAGCTCCGGACAGGGTAGCTACAATGAGCAGTTCTTC. V and J are TRBV7-3 and TRBJ2-1; 8 bases match TRBD1. The CDR3 runs 15 residues. CDR1 is SGHTA and CDR2 is FQGTGA in the germline V gene. Losses at the gene ends were 4 bases for V and 3 bases for J; bases not matched to a gene: 5.

This chain uses TRBV5-1 with TRBJ1-2; unclear D gene. In germline, CDR1 is SGHRS, CDR2 YFSETQ. Deletions cut 0 bases from V and 0 bases from J, with 6 bases between. The CDR3 has 14 amino acids. The CDR3, as DNA: TGCGCCAGCAGCTTGGCACCTCCTAACTATGGCTACACCTTC. Its translation is CASSLAPPNYGYTF. Combining the CDR3 with reference TRBV5-1 and TRBJ1-2 gives the whole variable domain KAGVTQTPRYLIKTRGQQVTLSCSPISGHRSVSWYQQTPGQGLQFLFEYFSETQRNKGNFPGRFSGRQFSNSRSEMNVSTLELGDSALYLCASSLAPPNYGYTFGSGTRLTVV.

V is TRBV11-3 and J is TRBJ1-5; D gene ambiguous. The V and J ends lost 4 bases and 10 bases respectively, with 5 bases between them. Germline loops: CDR1 SGHNT, CDR2 YENEEA. This CDR3 has 10 amino acids. The CDR3 DNA reads TGTGCCAGCAGCTCCCCTCCCCAGCATTTT. Translation gives CASSSPPQHF.

This clone was seen a single time. The chain uses TRBV10-1 and TRBJ1-1; D possibly corresponds to TRBD1 (5 bases). The CDR3 runs 13 residues. The V end was cut by 6 bases, the J end by 1 base, with 9 bases between. Looked up from germline, CDR1 is WNHNN and CDR2 is SYGVQD (reference sequence). CDR3 nucleotides: TGCGCCAGCAGCGAACAGGCGAACACTGAAGCTTTCTTT. It specifies CASSEQANTEAFF.

This clone occurred once. The J gene is TRBJ1-5, the V gene TRBV15; 8 bases fit TRBD1. Trimming at V came to 0 bases and at J to 4 bases, leaving 8 bases not matched to a gene. CDR3 length: 17 residues. Germline V CDR1 and CDR2: LNHNV, YYDKDF (reference sequence). CDR3 residues: CATSRDPRDRSNQPQHF. In DNA form, the CDR3 reads TGTGCCACCAGCAGAGATCCCCGGGACAGGAGTAATCAGCCCCAGCATTTT.

The rearrangement uses TRBV18 and TRBJ1-1; unclear D gene. Germline V gene lookup returns CDR1 KGHSH and CDR2 LQKENI. Trimming removed 3 bases at V and 0 bases at J, with 8 bases between. The CDR3 runs 14 residues. CDR3 amino acids: CASSPGPVNTEAFF. DNA for the CDR3: TGTGCCAGCTCACCCGGCCCAGTGAACACTGAAGCTTTCTTT.

This rearrangement joins TRBV7-9 to TRBJ1-2; 7 bases are a match to TRBD1. The CDR3 length is 15 residues. With 5 bases clipped from V and 2 bases from J, the junction kept 8 bases outside the gene matches. The germline V gene encodes CDR1 SEHNR and CDR2 FQNEAQ (reference sequence). The chain's CDR3 is CASSPGQALNYGYTF. The CDR3 nucleotides read TGTGCCAGCAGCCCCGGACAGGCCCTCAACTATGGCTACACCTTC.

Details on this clone: The junction differs from germline at one of its ends, possibly a read error. J is TRBJ2-5 and V is TRBV19, with 8 bases that match TRBD2. Germline CDR1 LNHDA, CDR2 SQIVND (reference sequence). The CDR3 spans 18 residues. This CDR3 is CASSIDVNRPPGRETRYF. The CDR3 DNA reads TGTGCCAGTAGTATAGATGTAAACCGGCCCCCCGGGAGGGAGACCCGGTACTTC.

V gene TRBV5-1 combines with J gene TRBJ1-2; a possible D gene is TRBD1 (6 bases). With 5 bases removed from V and 8 bases from J, the gap between germline ends came to 16 bases. The germline CDR1 and CDR2 sequences are SGHRS and YFSETQ. This CDR3 spans 13 amino acids. The CDR3 DNA is TGCGCCAGCAGTGGGGGCATCGAGAGGGGCTACACCTTC. This gives the protein CASSGGIERGYTF. The complete variable domain, with remaining parts taken from reference TRBV5-1 and TRBJ1-2, reads KAGVTQTPRYLIKTRGQQVTLSCSPISGHRSVSWYQQTPGQGLQFLFEYFSETQRNKGNFPGRFSGRQFSNSRSEMNVSTLELGDSALYLCASSGGIERGYTFGSGTRLTVV.

This clone was counted once. The rearrangement joins TRBV29-1 to TRBJ1-2; D is unresolved. The CDR3 has 14 residues. V gave up 4 bases and J gave up 4 bases, with 16 bases separating them. Germline V gene data show CDR1 as SQVTM and CDR2 as ANQGSEA. Here the CDR3 reads CSVGDGRVGYGYTF. The CDR3, as DNA: TGCAGCGTTGGGGATGGGCGGGTAGGCTATGGCTACACCTTC.

The V call is TRBV30, the J call TRBJ1-5; D unclear. The V end lost 0 bases, the J end lost 3 bases, and 6 bases lay between the germline ends. Germline V gene lookup returns CDR1 GTSNPN and CDR2 SVGIG (reference sequence). This CDR3 has 13 residues. Here the CDR3 DNA reads TGTGCCTGGAGTGTGACCCACAATCAGCCCCAGCATTTT. This gives the protein CAWSVTHNQPQHF.

The chain couples TRBV7-8 to TRBJ2-3; TRBD2 agrees at 8 bases. CDR1 SGHVS and CDR2 FQNEAQ come from the germline V gene. The length of the CDR3 is 16 residues. Trimming took 0 bases from V and 5 from J; bases not matched to a gene: 7. CDR3 loop: CASSLATGGPEDTQYF. DNA of the CDR3: TGTGCCAGCAGCTTAGCGACGGGAGGGCCCGAAGATACGCAGTATTTT.

The J gene is TRBJ2-1, the V gene TRBV15, with 11 bases matching TRBD2. This CDR3 region has 14 residues. Germline CDR1 is LNHNV and CDR2 is YYDKDF (reference sequence). V dropped 11 bases and J dropped 4; count of bases not matched to a gene: 7. For the CDR3, the DNA is TGTGCCGTTGCCGGGACTAGCGGATACAATGAGCAGTTCTTC. It encodes CAVAGTSGYNEQFF. Complete variable domain (other parts from reference TRBV15 and TRBJ2-1): DAMVIQNPRYQVTQFGKPVTLSCSQTLNHNVMYWYQQKSSQAPKLLFHYYDKDFNNEADTPDNFQSRRPNTSFCFLDIRSPGLGDTAMYLCAVAGTSGYNEQFFGPGTRLTVL.

The DNA for the CDR3 is TGCGCCAGCAGCTTGGCCGTTAGGGGCCCGGGCACAGATACGCAGTATTTT. Amino acid sequence: CASSLAVRGPGTDTQYF. This chain uses TRBV5-1 with TRBJ2-3, with D tentatively TRBD1 (5 bases). Germline V gene lookup returns CDR1 SGHRS and CDR2 YFSETQ. The CDR3 covers 17 residues. V lost 0 bases and J 1 base, leaving 15 bases between the germline ends.